One and the same sample provided the 15 T cell receptor beta chains below, sequenced in a study of blood T cell repertoires in COVID-19. Assay used: immunoSEQ multiplex PCR; TCRdb lists only in-frame clones, some missing. The repertoire holds about 260,000 clones, with roughly 84% as singletons. Material: peripheral blood. The source is a man between 60 and 70 years old with acute or convalescent COVID-19.

The chain employs TRBV7-6 and TRBJ1-1, with D possibly matching TRBD1 (5 bases). Germline assignment: CDR1 SGHVS and CDR2 FNYEAQ. CDR3 length equals 14 residues. With 2 bases removed from V and 3 bases from J, the gap between germline ends came to 10 bases. The chain's CDR3 is CASSLQGGYTEAFF. In nucleotides, the CDR3 is TGTGCCAGCAGCTTACAGGGAGGTTACACTGAAGCTTTCTTT. Full variable domain (missing parts from reference TRBV7-6 and TRBJ1-1): GAGVSQSPRYKVTKRGQDVALRCDPISGHVSLYWYRQALGQGPEFLTYFNYEAQQDKSGLPNDRFSAERPEGSISTLTIQRTEQRDSAMYRCASSLQGGYTEAFFGQGTRLTVV.

This sequence joins TRBV4-2 and TRBJ2-2, with 7 positions matching TRBD2. The CDR3 spans 17 residues. Trimming cost V 0 bases and J 2 bases; bases outside gene matches: 6. In germline, CDR1 is LGHNA, CDR2 YNFKEQ. The CDR3 DNA reads as TGTGCCAGCAGCCAAGACGGGAGGATTTTCAACACCGGGGAGCTGTTTTTT. This codes for CASSQDGRIFNTGELFF.

This rearrangement joins TRBV24-1 to TRBJ2-1; 8 bases match TRBD2. The CDR3 contains 16 residues. From germline, CDR1 is KGHDR and CDR2 SFDVKD. V trimming: 3 bases; J trimming: 5 bases; junction bases outside the gene matches: 8. In nucleotides, the CDR3 is TGTGCCACCAGTGATACCGGGACTAGGGAAAACAATGAGCAGTTCTTC. Amino acids: CATSDTGTRENNEQFF.

The chain combines TRBV27 with TRBJ2-7, with 8 nucleotides matching TRBD2. CDR3 length: 14 amino acids. With 5 bases clipped from V and 6 bases from J, the junction kept 9 bases outside the gene matches. Germline V gene data show CDR1 as MNHEY and CDR2 as SMNVEV (reference sequence). The CDR3 loop is CASSPAGLVGEQYF. The CDR3 nucleotides are TGTGCCAGCAGTCCCGCGGGACTAGTCGGCGAGCAGTACTTC.

The chain is built from TRBV6-4 and TRBJ2-1; 9 positions agree with TRBD2. J lost 10 bases, V lost 0 bases, and 10 bases had no gene match. The CDR3 extends over 16 amino acids. From germline, CDR1 is MRHNA and CDR2 SNTAGT. For the CDR3, the DNA is TGTGCCAGCAGTGACTCCGGGACTAGCTCCAGACGGGAGCAGTTCTTC. This gives the protein CASSDSGTSSRREQFF.

The chain employs TRBV5-5 and TRBJ2-3; 8 bases are a match to TRBD1. There are 19 residues in the CDR3. From germline, CDR1 is SGHKS and CDR2 YYEKEE (reference sequence). V lost 4 bases and J lost 4; bases outside the gene matches: 20. The CDR3 sequence: CASSLEYRQGSHLPDTQYF. The CDR3 DNA reads as TGTGCCAGCAGCCTAGAGTACCGACAGGGGAGCCATCTCCCAGATACGCAGTATTTT.

This clone is a singleton in its sample. The chain couples TRBV19 to TRBJ1-2, with 12 bases matching TRBD1. Trimming at V came to 4 bases and at J to 1 base, leaving 7 bases not matched to a gene. This CDR3 has 17 residues. From germline, CDR1 is LNHDA and CDR2 SQIVND (reference sequence). The chain's CDR3 is CASSKPGQGAFNYGYTF. The DNA of the CDR3 is TGTGCCAGTAGTAAGCCGGGACAGGGGGCGTTTAACTATGGCTACACCTTC. Looking up the rest from reference TRBV19 and TRBJ1-2 gives the full variable domain: DGGITQSPKYLFRKEGQNVTLSCEQNLNHDAMYWYRQDPGQGLRLIYYSQIVNDFQKGDIAEGYSVSREKKESFPLTVTSAQKNPTAFYLCASSKPGQGAFNYGYTFGSGTRLTVV.

The genes are TRBV7-6 and TRBJ2-7; D remains ambiguous. The CDR3 consists of 13 residues. Germline V gene lookup returns CDR1 SGHVS and CDR2 FNYEAQ. V dropped 5 bases and J dropped 6 bases, with 14 bases sitting between them. CDR3 protein: CASSVVQTAEQYF. Written as DNA, the CDR3 is TGTGCCAGCAGCGTAGTTCAGACTGCCGAGCAGTACTTC.

The J gene is TRBJ2-1, the V gene TRBV27; no reliable D call. V shed 10 bases and J shed 6 bases, with 13 bases lying between them. Germline loops: CDR1 MNHEY, CDR2 SMNVEV (reference sequence). The length of the CDR3 is 12 residues. The CDR3 DNA is TGTGCCACTACTAAGACGGCCAATGAGCAGTTCTTC. The encoded protein is CATTKTANEQFF.

This chain joins TRBV24-1 and TRBJ2-3, with 7 bases fitting TRBD1. V lost 1 base, J lost 0 bases, and 6 bases stayed unmatched. The CDR3 runs to 17 residues. From germline, CDR1 is KGHDR and CDR2 SFDVKD. Written as DNA, the CDR3 is TGTGCCACCAGTGATTTCGGGGACAGAGAAAGCACAGATACGCAGTATTTT. This translates into CATSDFGDRESTDTQYF.

The count of this clone is one. The chain links TRBV4-1 to TRBJ1-6, with a possible D match to TRBD1 (6 bases). This CDR3 has 15 amino acids. V was clipped by 4 bases and J by 5 bases, with 12 bases between them. Germline V lookup: CDR1 MGHRA, CDR2 YSYEKL. CDR3 in amino acids: CASSPQGWDNSPLHF. Here the CDR3 DNA reads TGCGCCAGCAGCCCGCAGGGGTGGGATAATTCACCCCTCCACTTT.

The sample holds one count of this clone. V is TRBV27 and J is TRBJ1-5, with D perhaps TRBD1 (6 bases). This CDR3 is 15 amino acids long. In germline, CDR1 is MNHEY, CDR2 SMNVEV (reference sequence). Trimming cost V 5 bases and J 7 bases, with 18 bases left between them. Written as DNA, the CDR3 is TGTGCCAGCAGTATACAGGGTAATCCTGGGCAGCCCCAGCATTTT. Protein: CASSIQGNPGQPQHF.

This chain uses TRBV5-5 with TRBJ2-5; TRBD2 matches at 10 bases. Per the germline V gene, CDR1 is SGHKS and CDR2 is YYEKEE (reference sequence). The length of the CDR3 is 17 residues. With 4 bases clipped from V and 2 bases from J, the junction kept 11 bases outside the gene matches. The CDR3 spells CASSKGASGGPQETQYF. CDR3 in DNA: TGTGCCAGCAGCAAAGGAGCTAGCGGGGGCCCTCAAGAGACCCAGTACTTC.

This chain uses TRBV23-1 with TRBJ2-7, with D possibly matching TRBD1 (5 bases). TRBV23-1 is sorted into the ORF group, with uncertain function. The CDR3 spans 18 residues. With 0 bases removed from V and 2 bases from J, the gap between germline ends came to 20 bases. The DNA of the CDR3 is TGCGCCAGCAGTCAATCGGGGCCCGGCCAGGGTGGGACCTACGAGCAGTACTTC. It encodes CASSQSGPGQGGTYEQYF.

This clone appeared a few times. This sequence joins TRBV6-6 and TRBJ2-1, with TRBD2 matching 9 bases. The germline gives CDR1 MNHNY, CDR2 SVGAGI (reference sequence). J was trimmed by 8 bases and V by 6 bases; bases with no gene match: 14. The CDR3 runs to 16 residues. CDR3 in amino acids: CASSRGLAQVWDEQFF. In nucleotides, the CDR3 is TGTGCCAGCAGCCGGGGACTAGCCCAAGTTTGGGATGAGCAGTTCTTC.